Listed here are 8 T cell receptor beta chains from one sample, sequenced in a study of blood T cell repertoires in COVID-19. The table came from immunoSEQ multiplex PCR; TCRdb's copy has only in-frame clones and leaves some out. The sample has around 380,000 clones, around 87% seen once. Specimen: PBMCs or T cells enriched from blood (not recorded which). The receptors derive from a man aged 25-45 years who had recovered from COVID-19.

Only a few counts were recorded for this clone. The J gene is TRBJ2-2, the V gene TRBV15; TRBD2 matches 7 bases. Germline CDR1 reads LNHNV; CDR2 reads YYDKDF (reference sequence). CDR3 length equals 16 residues. V dropped 0 bases and J dropped 0; count of bases not matched to a gene: 1. The CDR3 region is CATSREGTTNTGELFF. The CDR3 region has the DNA TGTGCCACCAGCAGAGAAGGGACTACGAACACCGGGGAGCTGTTTTTT.

The rearrangement links TRBV11-2 to TRBJ1-5; weak D call: TRBD1 (6 bases). The germline V gene encodes CDR1 SGHAT and CDR2 FQNNGV. This CDR3 contains 15 residues. Trimming removed 1 base at V and 3 bases at J, with 10 bases between. The CDR3 protein is CASSLGHRDNQPQHF. In DNA, the CDR3 is TGTGCCAGCAGCTTAGGCCACAGGGACAATCAGCCCCAGCATTTT.

This sequence joins TRBV5-1 and TRBJ2-1; no definite D call. Trimming removed 2 bases from V and 5 bases from J, with 11 bases in between. The CDR3 spans 14 residues. Germline V gene data show CDR1 as SGHRS and CDR2 as YFSETQ. The CDR3 spells CASSLPYLNNEQFF. DNA of the CDR3: TGCGCCAGCAGCTTACCCTACTTAAACAATGAGCAGTTCTTC.

The J gene is TRBJ2-7, the V gene TRBV5-6; TRBD2 might be the D (6 bases). This CDR3 has 14 amino acids. The germline V gene encodes CDR1 SGHDT and CDR2 YYEEEE. Deletions cut 3 bases from V and 6 bases from J, with 16 bases between. CDR3 amino acids: CASSWLPQTSEQYF. CDR3 in DNA: TGTGCCAGCAGCTGGCTACCCCAGACTAGCGAGCAGTACTTC.

The chain links TRBV5-1 to TRBJ1-2; D might be TRBD1 (5 bases). Per germline, CDR1 SGHRS and CDR2 YFSETQ. CDR3 length: 13 residues. V dropped 0 bases and J dropped 5 bases, with 8 bases sitting between them. CDR3 sequence reads: CASSLGGQYGYTF. The CDR3 nucleotides read TGCGCCAGCAGCTTGGGGGGCCAGTATGGCTACACCTTC.

This chain joins TRBV7-9 and TRBJ1-3; the match to TRBD1 covers 8 bases. CDR1 SEHNR and CDR2 FQNEAQ come from the germline V gene (reference sequence). Trimming at V came to 5 bases and at J to 4 bases, leaving 7 bases not matched to a gene. This CDR3 has 15 residues. CDR3 loop: CASSLTGGSGNTIYF. In nucleotides, the CDR3 is TGTGCCAGCAGCCTCACAGGGGGGTCCGGAAACACCATATATTTT.

The chain links TRBV27 to TRBJ2-3; TRBD1 matches at 9 bases. Germline CDR1 and CDR2: MNHEY and SMNVEV (reference sequence). CDR3 length equals 15 residues. The trim removed 6 bases at V and 6 bases at J, leaving 10 bases unmatched. The CDR3 is CASSQLGTGTDTQYF. The DNA for the CDR3 is TGTGCCAGCAGCCAACTCGGGACAGGGACGGATACGCAGTATTTT.

The V gene is TRBV7-2, the J gene TRBJ1-4; TRBD1 agrees at 8 bases. The V and J ends lost 4 bases and 8 bases, in that order; junction bases with no gene match: 6. Germline V gives CDR1 SGHTA, CDR2 FQGNSA. The length of the CDR3 is 14 residues. The CDR3 loop is CASSSQGGQEKLFF. Here the CDR3 DNA reads TGTGCCAGCAGCTCACAGGGGGGACAAGAAAAACTGTTTTTT.